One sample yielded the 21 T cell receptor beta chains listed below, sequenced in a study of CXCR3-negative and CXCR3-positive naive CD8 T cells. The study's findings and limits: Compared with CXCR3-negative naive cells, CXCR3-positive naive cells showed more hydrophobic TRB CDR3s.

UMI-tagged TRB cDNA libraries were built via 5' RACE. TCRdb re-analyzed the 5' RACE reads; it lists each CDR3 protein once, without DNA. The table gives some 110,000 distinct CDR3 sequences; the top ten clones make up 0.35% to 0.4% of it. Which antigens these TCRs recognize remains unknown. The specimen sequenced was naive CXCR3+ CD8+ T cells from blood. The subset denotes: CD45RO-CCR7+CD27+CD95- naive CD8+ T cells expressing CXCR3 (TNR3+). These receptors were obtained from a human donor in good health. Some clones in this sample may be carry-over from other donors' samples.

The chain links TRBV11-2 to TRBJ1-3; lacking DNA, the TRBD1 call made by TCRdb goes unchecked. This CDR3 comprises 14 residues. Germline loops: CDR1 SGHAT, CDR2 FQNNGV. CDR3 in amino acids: CASSWDRAGNTIYF.

CDR3 in amino acids: CASSSEADYKNIQYF. The rearrangement links TRBV7-9 to TRBJ2-4; TCRdb lists TRBD2, though no DNA is available to test this call. Looked up from germline, CDR1 is SEHNR and CDR2 is FQNEAQ (reference sequence). The CDR3 is 15 residues long.

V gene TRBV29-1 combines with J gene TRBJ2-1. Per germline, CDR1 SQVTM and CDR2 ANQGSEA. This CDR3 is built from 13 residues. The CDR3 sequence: CSVEENLGNEQFF.

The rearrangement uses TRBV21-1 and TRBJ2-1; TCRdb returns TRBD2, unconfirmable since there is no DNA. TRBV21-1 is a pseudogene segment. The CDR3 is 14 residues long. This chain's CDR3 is CASSKEGPSGGAFF.

The CDR3 here is CASSLGTEGGYTF. The genes are TRBV5-4 and TRBJ1-2; TCRdb names TRBD1, which stays unverified in the absence of DNA. The CDR3 length is 13 residues. CDR1 is SGHNT and CDR2 is YYREEE in the germline V gene (reference sequence).

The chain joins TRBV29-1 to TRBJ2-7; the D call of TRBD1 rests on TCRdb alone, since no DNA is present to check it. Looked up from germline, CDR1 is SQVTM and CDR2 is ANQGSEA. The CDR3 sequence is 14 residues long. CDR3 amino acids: CSVADRGPTYEQYF.

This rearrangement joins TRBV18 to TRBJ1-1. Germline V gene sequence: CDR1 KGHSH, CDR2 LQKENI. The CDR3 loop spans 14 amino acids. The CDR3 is CASSPTRENTEAFF.

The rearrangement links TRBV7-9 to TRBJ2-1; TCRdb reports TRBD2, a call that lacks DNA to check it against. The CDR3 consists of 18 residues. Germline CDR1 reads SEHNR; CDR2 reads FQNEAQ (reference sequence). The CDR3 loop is CASTPGSSGGVHYNEQFF. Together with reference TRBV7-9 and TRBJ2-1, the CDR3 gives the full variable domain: DTGVSQNPRHKITKRGQNVTFRCDPISEHNRLYWYRQTLGQGPEFLTYFQNEAQLEKSRLLSDRFSAERPKGSFSTLEIQRTEQGDSAMYLCASTPGSSGGVHYNEQFFGPGTRLTVL.

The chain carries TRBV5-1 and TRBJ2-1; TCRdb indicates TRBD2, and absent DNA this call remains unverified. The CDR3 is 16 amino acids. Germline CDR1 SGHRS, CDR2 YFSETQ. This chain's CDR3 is CASSITSGSAYNEQFF. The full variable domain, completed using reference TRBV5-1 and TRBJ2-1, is KAGVTQTPRYLIKTRGQQVTLSCSPISGHRSVSWYQQTPGQGLQFLFEYFSETQRNKGNFPGRFSGRQFSNSRSEMNVSTLELGDSALYLCASSITSGSAYNEQFFGPGTRLTVL.

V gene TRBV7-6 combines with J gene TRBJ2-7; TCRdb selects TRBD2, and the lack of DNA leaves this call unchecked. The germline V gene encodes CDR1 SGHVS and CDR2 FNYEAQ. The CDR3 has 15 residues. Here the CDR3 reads CASRARDYDSYEQYF.

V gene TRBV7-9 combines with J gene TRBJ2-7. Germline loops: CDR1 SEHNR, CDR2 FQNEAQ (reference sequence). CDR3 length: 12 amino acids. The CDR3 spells CASSLPREEQYF.

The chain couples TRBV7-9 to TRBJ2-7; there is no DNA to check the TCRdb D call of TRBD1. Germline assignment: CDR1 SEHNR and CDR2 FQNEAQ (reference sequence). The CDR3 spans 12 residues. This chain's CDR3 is CASTGVGIEQYF.

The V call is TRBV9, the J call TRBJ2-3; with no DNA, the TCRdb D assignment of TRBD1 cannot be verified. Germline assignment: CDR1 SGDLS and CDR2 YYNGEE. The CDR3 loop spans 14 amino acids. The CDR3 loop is CASSVHPGGDTQYF.

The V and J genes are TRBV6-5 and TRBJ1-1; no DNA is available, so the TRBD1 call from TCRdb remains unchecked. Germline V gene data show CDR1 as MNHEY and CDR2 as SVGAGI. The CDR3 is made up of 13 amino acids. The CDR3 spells CASSTRTVHEAFF.

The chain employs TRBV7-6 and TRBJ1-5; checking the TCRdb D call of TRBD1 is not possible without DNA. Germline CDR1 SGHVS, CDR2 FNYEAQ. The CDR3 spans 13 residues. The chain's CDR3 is CASSPQGNQPQHF.

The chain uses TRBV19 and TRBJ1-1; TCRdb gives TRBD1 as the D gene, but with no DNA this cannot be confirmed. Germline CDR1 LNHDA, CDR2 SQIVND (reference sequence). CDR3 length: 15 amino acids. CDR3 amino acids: CASRDPPGMDTEAFF.

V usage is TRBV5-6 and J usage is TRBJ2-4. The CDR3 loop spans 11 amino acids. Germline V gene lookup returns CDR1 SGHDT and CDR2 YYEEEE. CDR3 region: CASSFGPVTDF.

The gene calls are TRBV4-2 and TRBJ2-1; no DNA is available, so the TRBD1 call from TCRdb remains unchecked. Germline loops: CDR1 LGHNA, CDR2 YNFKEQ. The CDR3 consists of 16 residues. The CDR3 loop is CASSQDQGLGYNEQFF.

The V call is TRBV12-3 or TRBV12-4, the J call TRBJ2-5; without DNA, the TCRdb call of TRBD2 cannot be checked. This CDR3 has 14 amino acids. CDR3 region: CASSDSGGQETQYF.

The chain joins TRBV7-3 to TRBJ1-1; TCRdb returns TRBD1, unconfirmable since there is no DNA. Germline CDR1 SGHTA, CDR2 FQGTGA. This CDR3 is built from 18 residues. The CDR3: CASSLGVYQGPLGTEAFF. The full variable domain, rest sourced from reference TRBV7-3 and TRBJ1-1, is GAGVSQTPSNKVTEKGKYVELRCDPISGHTALYWYRQSLGQGPEFLIYFQGTGAADDSGLPNDRFFAVRPEGSVSTLKIQRTERGDSAVYLCASSLGVYQGPLGTEAFFGQGTRLTVV.

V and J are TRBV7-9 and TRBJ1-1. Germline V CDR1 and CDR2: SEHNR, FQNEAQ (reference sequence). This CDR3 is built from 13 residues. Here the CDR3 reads CASSREGNTEAFF.